These 25 T cell receptor beta chains were sequenced from one sample in a study of CD8+CD57+ T cells in acquired aplastic anemia. Whoever was chosen for sequencing had shown CD8+CD57+ cell expansion by flow cytometry. Profiles of TCR beta VDJ and CDR3 were generated from a genomic DNA template. TCRdb reprocessed the reads via MiXCR and lists one record per CDR3 protein. The sample carries 200,000 to 250,000 distinct CDR3 sequences, 65% recorded once. Source material: sorted CD4+, CD8+, or CD8+CD57+ T cells (not recorded which) from PBMCs. The receptors shown here come from a human donor with aplastic anemia.

The J gene is TRBJ1-4, the V gene TRBV14, with unresolved D. Germline V gene lookup returns CDR1 SGHDN and CDR2 FVKESK. The CDR3 runs 15 residues. Trimming cost V 1 base and J 8 bases, with 14 bases left between them. CDR3 nucleotide sequence: TGTGCCAGCAGCCAAGTGGATCCGGGAGGCGAAAAACTGTTTTTT. Protein: CASSQVDPGGEKLFF.

This clonotype came up many times. The J gene is TRBJ1-5, the V gene TRBV24-1, with D hard to call. This CDR3 contains 17 residues. Germline V lookup: CDR1 KGHDR, CDR2 SFDVKD. V was clipped by 0 bases and J by 2 bases, with 13 bases between them. The CDR3 protein is CATSDLGQSKGNQPQHF. The CDR3 region has the DNA TGTGCCACCAGTGATTTGGGGCAGAGCAAGGGCAATCAGCCCCAGCATTTT.

This clonotype was seen a handful of times. The chain recombines TRBV7-3 with TRBJ2-3; 10 bases are shared with TRBD1. Unmatched junction bases numbered 3, after V lost 5 bases and J lost 4 bases. The CDR3 totals 14 residues. Germline V lookup: CDR1 SGHTA, CDR2 FQGTGA. The CDR3 spells CASSQGTGADTQYF. DNA of the CDR3: TGTGCCAGCAGCCAGGGGACAGGGGCAGATACGCAGTATTTT.

The sample holds many counts of this clonotype. The chain's CDR3 is CASGTGGSSYEQYF. CDR3 in DNA: TGTGCCAGCGGAACCGGAGGATCTTCCTACGAGCAGTACTTC. The rearrangement links TRBV11-2 to TRBJ2-7, with D tentatively TRBD2 (5 bases). V lost 8 bases and J 1 base, leaving 15 bases between the germline ends. This CDR3 contains 14 residues. CDR1 SGHAT and CDR2 FQNNGV come from the germline V gene.

This clonotype has a count of ten or more. This chain uses TRBV9 with TRBJ2-7; 7 nucleotides line up with TRBD1. CDR1 and CDR2 (germline): SGDLS, YYNGEE. J gave up 2 bases and V 5 bases, and 7 bases lay outside the gene matches. This CDR3 spans 14 amino acids. The DNA for the CDR3 is TGTGCCAGCAGTGCCGGGACAGAGGCCTACGAGCAGTACTTC. Encoded protein: CASSAGTEAYEQYF. Variable domain in full (rest from reference TRBV9 and TRBJ2-7): DSGVTQTPKHLITATGQRVTLRCSPRSGDLSVYWYQQSLDQGLQFLIQYYNGEERAKGNILERFSAQQFPDLHSELNLSSLELGDSALYFCASSAGTEAYEQYFGPGTRLTVT.

The sample holds a few counts of this clonotype. The J gene is TRBJ2-3, the V gene TRBV20-1; D gene unclear. The CDR3 runs to 13 residues. The V and J ends lost 2 bases and 3 bases respectively, with 9 bases between them. Germline values: CDR1 DFQATT, CDR2 SNEGSKA (reference sequence). The CDR3 loop reads CSARFSLTDTQYF. The CDR3, as DNA: TGCAGTGCTAGATTTAGTTTAACAGATACGCAGTATTTT.

With respect to this clonotype: One end of the junction is discordant with germline, which a read error may explain. This chain connects TRBV15 to TRBJ1-1; D might be TRBD1 (5 bases). Germline V lookup: CDR1 LNHNV, CDR2 YYDKDF (reference sequence). The CDR3 length is 15 residues. CDR3 in DNA: TGTGCCACCAGCGTCGGGATTGGGGGTCACACTGAAGCTTCCTTT. Protein sequence: CATSVGIGGHTEASF.

The V call is TRBV15, the J call TRBJ2-2, with a weak D call TRBD1 (5 bases). CDR3 size: 16 residues. V gave up 4 bases and J gave up 2 bases, with 14 bases separating them. Germline V gives CDR1 LNHNV, CDR2 YYDKDF (reference sequence). The CDR3 protein is CATSTWGHVNTGELFF. CDR3 in DNA: TGTGCCACCAGCACGTGGGGCCATGTTAACACCGGGGAGCTGTTTTTT.

There are a few counts of this clonotype. The V gene is TRBV5-1, the J gene TRBJ2-3; a possible D gene is TRBD1 (5 bases). The CDR3 extends over 15 amino acids. V lost 5 bases to trimming and J lost 4 bases, with 17 bases between them. Per the germline V gene, CDR1 is SGHRS and CDR2 is YFSETQ. CDR3 coding DNA: TGCGCCAGCAGTCGGAATAAACAGGATTCAGATACGCAGTATTTT. This gives the protein CASSRNKQDSDTQYF.

The chain employs TRBV15 and TRBJ2-7, with a tentative D call TRBD1 (6 bases). CDR1 LNHNV and CDR2 YYDKDF come from the germline V gene (reference sequence). Trimming left V 3 bases short and J 3 bases short, with 9 bases between. This CDR3 is 13 amino acids long. The CDR3, as DNA: TGTGCCACCAGCAGCCCACAGGGCTACGAGCAGTACTTC. It specifies CATSSPQGYEQYF.

The chain is built from TRBV2 and TRBJ2-1; TRBD2 matches at 8 bases. CDR1 SNHLY and CDR2 FYNNEI come from the germline V gene. The junction had 10 bases not matched to a gene; V was cut back by 7 bases and J by 5 bases. This CDR3 spans 15 amino acids. Here the CDR3 reads CASTRGLAGDNEQFF. CDR3 nucleotides: TGTGCCAGCACCCGGGGGCTAGCGGGTGACAATGAGCAGTTCTTC.

V gene TRBV12-5 combines with J gene TRBJ1-1, with D possibly TRBD1 on 6 matching bases. This CDR3 contains 12 residues. Germline CDR1 is LGHNT and CDR2 is FRNRAP. The CDR3 DNA reads as TGTGCGGGGAGGACAGCGAACACTGAAGCTTTCTTT. It specifies CAGRTANTEAFF.

The chain carries TRBV9 and TRBJ1-6; maybe TRBD1 (5 bases). Trimming stripped 3 bases from V and 7 bases from J, with 11 bases between. Germline V lookup: CDR1 SGDLS, CDR2 YYNGEE. CDR3 length: 14 residues. The CDR3 loop is CASSAGTENSPLHF. For the CDR3, the DNA is TGTGCCAGCAGCGCCGGGACCGAAAATTCACCCCTCCACTTT.

The chain joins TRBV2 to TRBJ2-3; D remains unclear. The CDR3 has 11 amino acids. From germline, CDR1 is SNHLY and CDR2 FYNNEI. V lost 6 bases and J lost 6, with 7 bases in between. CDR3: CASRGVDTQYF. For the CDR3, the DNA is TGTGCCAGCAGGGGCGTGGATACGCAGTATTTT.

This chain uses TRBV13 with TRBJ1-2, with 9 bases fitting TRBD1. The CDR3 is made up of 16 amino acids. Trimming removed 5 bases from V and 4 bases from J; junction bases left unmatched: 11. CDR1 and CDR2 from the germline V gene are PRHDT and FYEKMQ (reference sequence). The CDR3 bases are TGTGCCAGCAGCCCGAGGGCGGGACAGGGACCCTATGGCTACACCTTC. Protein product: CASSPRAGQGPYGYTF. Full variable domain (remainder filled in from reference TRBV13 and TRBJ1-2): AAGVIQSPRHLIKEKRETATLKCYPIPRHDTVYWYQQGPGQDPQFLISFYEKMQSDKGSIPDRFSAQQFSDYHSELNMSSLELGDSALYFCASSPRAGQGPYGYTFGSGTRLTVV.

The gene calls are TRBV25-1 and TRBJ2-5; the D is unclear. V was shortened by 8 bases and J by 7 bases, with 17 bases between the two germline ends. The germline V gene encodes CDR1 MGHDK and CDR2 SYGVNS. The CDR3 runs 13 residues. The CDR3 sequence is CASGPIGQLTQYF. CDR3 nucleotides: TGTGCCAGCGGGCCTATAGGGCAGCTGACCCAGTACTTC.

The rearrangement joins TRBV19 to TRBJ1-6; no clear D. Germline loops: CDR1 LNHDA, CDR2 SQIVND (reference sequence). Trimming removed 2 bases from V and 8 bases from J, with 13 bases in between. The CDR3 contains 15 residues. In DNA, the CDR3 is TGTGCCAGTAGTATATCCGTGGGTTTCGATTCACCCCTCCACTTT. Protein sequence: CASSISVGFDSPLHF.

The chain combines TRBV5-1 with TRBJ1-4; TRBD1 is a possible D gene (5 bases). This CDR3 has 15 amino acids. V was shortened by 3 bases and J by 12 bases, with 21 bases between the two germline ends. Germline loops: CDR1 SGHRS, CDR2 YFSETQ. CDR3 amino acids: CASSYFFTSQGELFF. Here the CDR3 DNA reads TGCGCCAGCAGCTACTTCTTCACAAGTCAAGGGGAACTGTTTTTT.

This clonotype was observed a few times. Compared with germline, one end of the junction differs, possibly owing to a read error. CDR3 in amino acids: CASSSHPSGRGPHF. The CDR3 nucleotides read TGTGCCAGCAGCTCTCATCCTAGCGGGAGGGGCCCACATTTT. The chain links TRBV7-2 to TRBJ2-3; 12 bases line up with TRBD2. Germline V gene data show CDR1 as SGHTA and CDR2 as FQGNSA. The CDR3 sequence is 14 residues long.

This chain connects TRBV29-1 to TRBJ1-2; the D gene is possibly TRBD1 (6 bases). V lost 4 bases to trimming and J lost 8 bases, with 11 bases between them. The CDR3 runs 11 residues. Looked up from germline, CDR1 is SQVTM and CDR2 is ANQGSEA. Here the CDR3 DNA reads TGCAGCGTTGTTAGGGGGAGAGGCTACACCTTC. It translates to CSVVRGRGYTF.

This clonotype was seen more than once but under ten times. V is TRBV19 and J is TRBJ1-5, with TRBD1 matching 10 bases. The junction had 5 bases not matched to a gene; V was cut back by 4 bases and J by 5 bases. The CDR3 consists of 15 residues. Germline V lookup: CDR1 LNHDA, CDR2 SQIVND (reference sequence). CDR3 residues: CASSTMGQGYQPQHF. The DNA of the CDR3 is TGTGCCAGTAGTACAATGGGACAGGGGTATCAGCCCCAGCATTTT.

J is TRBJ1-1 and V is TRBV20-1; D uncertain. V was shortened by 1 base and J by 5 bases, with 11 bases between the two germline ends. CDR1 is DFQATT, CDR2 SNEGSKA, per germline (reference sequence). The length of the CDR3 is 13 residues. The DNA of the CDR3 is TGCAGTGCTAGAGGAAACAGTGATACTGAAGCTTTCTTT. As protein: CSARGNSDTEAFF.

This chain joins TRBV2 and TRBJ2-7; D may be TRBD1 or TRBD2 (6 bases each). Germline CDR1 reads SNHLY; CDR2 reads FYNNEI. CDR3 length equals 13 residues. The V end was cut by 11 bases, the J end by 3 bases, with 17 bases between. The CDR3 spells CAGGGEKGYEQYF. CDR3 DNA: TGTGCCGGAGGGGGAGAAAAGGGCTACGAGCAGTACTTC.

The chain combines TRBV7-9 with TRBJ1-6; D is uncertain. Germline V lookup: CDR1 SEHNR, CDR2 FQNEAQ (reference sequence). The V gene lost 7 bases and the J gene lost 8 bases, with 12 bases spanning the gap. This CDR3 comprises 13 residues. The CDR3 sequence is CASNGQRDSPLHF. The CDR3 nucleotides read TGTGCCAGCAACGGGCAGCGAGATTCACCCCTCCACTTT.

This clonotype was counted between two and nine times. J is TRBJ2-3 and V is TRBV20-1, with 8 bases aligning to TRBD2. The CDR3 is made up of 14 amino acids. Looked up from germline, CDR1 is DFQATT and CDR2 is SNEGSKA (reference sequence). V was clipped by 6 bases and J by 1 base; unmatched bases: 6. The CDR3 DNA follows: TGCAGTGCCAAGACTAGCGTGGGCACAGATACGCAGTATTTT. Amino acid sequence: CSAKTSVGTDTQYF.